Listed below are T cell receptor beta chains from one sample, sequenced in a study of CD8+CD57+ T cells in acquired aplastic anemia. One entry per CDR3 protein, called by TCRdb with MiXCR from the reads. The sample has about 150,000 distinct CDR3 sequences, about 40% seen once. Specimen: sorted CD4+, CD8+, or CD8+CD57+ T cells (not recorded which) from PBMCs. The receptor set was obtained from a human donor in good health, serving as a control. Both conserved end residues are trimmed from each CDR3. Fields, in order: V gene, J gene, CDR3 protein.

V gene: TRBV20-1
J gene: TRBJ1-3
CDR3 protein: SARNWGSLSGNTIY

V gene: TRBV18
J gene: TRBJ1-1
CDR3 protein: ASSPPTGAVTEAF

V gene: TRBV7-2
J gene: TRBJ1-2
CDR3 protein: ASTPIGQRHYGYT

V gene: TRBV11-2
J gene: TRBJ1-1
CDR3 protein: ASSLWMRAF

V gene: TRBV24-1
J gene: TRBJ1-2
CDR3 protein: ATSARDRASGYT

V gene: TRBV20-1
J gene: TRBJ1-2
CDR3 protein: SASGSTNYGYT

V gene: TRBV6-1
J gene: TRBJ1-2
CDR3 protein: ASGRQANYGYT

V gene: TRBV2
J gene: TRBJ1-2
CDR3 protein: ASTQATNYGYT

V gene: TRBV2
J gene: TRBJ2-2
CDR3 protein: ATSVGTGELF

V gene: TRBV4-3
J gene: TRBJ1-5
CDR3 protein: ASSQDLSQPQH

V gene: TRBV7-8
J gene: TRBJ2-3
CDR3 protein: ASSSELAGPDTQY

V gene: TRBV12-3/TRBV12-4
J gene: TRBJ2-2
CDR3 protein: ASSHYRDSYTGELF

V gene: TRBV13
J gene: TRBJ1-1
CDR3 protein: ASSLIAGANEAF

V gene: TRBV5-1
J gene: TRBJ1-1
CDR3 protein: ASSQTQGAKTEAF

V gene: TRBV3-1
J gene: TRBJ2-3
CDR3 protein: ASSQESPAGGSADTQY

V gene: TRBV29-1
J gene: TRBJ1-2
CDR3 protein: SVAGQAFLYGYT

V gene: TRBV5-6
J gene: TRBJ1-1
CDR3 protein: ASSRDSNTEAF

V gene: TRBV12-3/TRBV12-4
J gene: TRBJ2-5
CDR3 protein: ASSWGTSGSQTQY

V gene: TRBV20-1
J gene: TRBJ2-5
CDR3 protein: SANLRRETQY

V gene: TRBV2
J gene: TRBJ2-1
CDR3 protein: ASRPGTGYYNEQF

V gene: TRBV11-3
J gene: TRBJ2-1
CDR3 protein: ASSFSQYEQF

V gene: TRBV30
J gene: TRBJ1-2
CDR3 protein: ACVTENYGYT

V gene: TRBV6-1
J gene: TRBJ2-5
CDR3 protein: ASSAGETQY

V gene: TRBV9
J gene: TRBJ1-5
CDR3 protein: ASSVAGGSNQPQH

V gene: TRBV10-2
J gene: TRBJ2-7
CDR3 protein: ASSKRGEQY

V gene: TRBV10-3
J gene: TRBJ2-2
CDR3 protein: AISESASKRELF

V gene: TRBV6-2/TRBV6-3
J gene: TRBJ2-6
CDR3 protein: ASSSGLSGANVLT

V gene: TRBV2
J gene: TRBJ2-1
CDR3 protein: ASTLGGGRIVNEQF

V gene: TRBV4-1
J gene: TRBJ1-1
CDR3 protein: ASSHPGTSAEAF

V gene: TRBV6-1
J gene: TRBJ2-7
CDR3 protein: ASTHARGIAYEQY

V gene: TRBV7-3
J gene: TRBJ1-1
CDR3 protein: ASSLTRGEAF

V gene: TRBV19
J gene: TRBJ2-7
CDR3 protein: ASSTDRGAEQY

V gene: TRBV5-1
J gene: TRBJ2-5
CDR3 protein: ASSSGGGVRRETQY

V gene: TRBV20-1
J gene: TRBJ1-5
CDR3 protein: SAIQGLYGQPQH

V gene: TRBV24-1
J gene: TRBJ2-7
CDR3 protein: ATSDLYEQY

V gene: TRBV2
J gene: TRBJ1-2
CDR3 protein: ASKGQGYGYT

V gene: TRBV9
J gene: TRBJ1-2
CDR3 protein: ASSGQGGASGYT

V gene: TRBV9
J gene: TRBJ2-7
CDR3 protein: ASSVGVGLSYEQY

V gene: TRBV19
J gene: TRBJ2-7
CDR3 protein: ASSESSYEQY

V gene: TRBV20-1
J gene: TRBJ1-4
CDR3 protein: SASQRRVTNEKLF

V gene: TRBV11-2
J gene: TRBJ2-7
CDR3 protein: ASSLERVAYEQY

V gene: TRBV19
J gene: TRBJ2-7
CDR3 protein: ASSIKESKQY

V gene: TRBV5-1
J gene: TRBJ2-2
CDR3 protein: ASSLVQRGGGAGELF

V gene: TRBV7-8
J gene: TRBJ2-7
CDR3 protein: ASSSQGQGPYEQY

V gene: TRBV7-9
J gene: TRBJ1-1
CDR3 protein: ASSVGITEAF

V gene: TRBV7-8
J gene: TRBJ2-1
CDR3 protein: ASSLARGAYQTEQF

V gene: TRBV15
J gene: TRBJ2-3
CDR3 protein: ATSMGGVGPTQY

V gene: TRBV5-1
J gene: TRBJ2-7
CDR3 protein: ASSRGQDSYEQY

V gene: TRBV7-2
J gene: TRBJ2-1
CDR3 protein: ASSPRGGRVGGDEQF

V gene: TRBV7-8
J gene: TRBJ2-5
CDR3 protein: ASSHLAGRGEETQY

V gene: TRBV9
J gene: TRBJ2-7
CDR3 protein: ASSVVSSVCRRDPYEQY

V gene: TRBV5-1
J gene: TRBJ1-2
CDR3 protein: ASSFGTLGDGYT

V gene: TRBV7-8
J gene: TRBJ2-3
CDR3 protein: ASSLDGRSTDTQY

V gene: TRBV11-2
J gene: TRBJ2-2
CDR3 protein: ASSSGGTWTGELF

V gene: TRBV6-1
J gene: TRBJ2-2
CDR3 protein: ASSPGLGNTGELF

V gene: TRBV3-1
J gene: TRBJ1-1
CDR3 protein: ASSQFTSRTNTEAF

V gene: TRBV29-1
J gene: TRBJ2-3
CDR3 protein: SVVTRTDTQY

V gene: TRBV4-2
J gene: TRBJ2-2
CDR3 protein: ASSQDRGTGELF

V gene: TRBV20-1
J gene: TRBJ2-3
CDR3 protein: SSSESDTQY

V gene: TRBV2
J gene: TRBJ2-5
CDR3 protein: ASSEQGEGTQY